This entry describes one TCR beta chain. Its cognate antigen is unknown. The V end lost 1 base, the J end lost 3 bases, and 7 bases lay between the germline ends. CDR1 and CDR2 from the germline V gene are SGHTA and FQGNSA. The CDR3 extends over 13 amino acids. 60 Vbeta and 13 Jbeta primers were used in PCR. Data came from immunoSEQ multiplex PCR; TCRdb stores just in-frame clones and leaves some out. The sample consists of about 67,000 clones, around 78% of them appearing once. The data were obtained in a study of cytomegalovirus exposure and HLA in healthy donors. Overall study results and limits: Later work found that TCR association rates differed between HLA loci; DRB1 had the most and HLA-C the fewest. The authors listed around 150 TCR beta chains as cytomegalovirus-associated. Analysis was carried out at a later point, and it linked a missense DCLRE1C variant to TCR beta V- and J-gene trimming.

This TCR came from a man aged 35 to 55 in good health and CMV-seronegative. This chain joins TRBV7-2 and TRBJ2-7, with unresolved D. The sequenced sample was PBMCs. CDR3 sequence (DNA): TGTGCCAGCAGCTTAGGTTACAACTACGAGCAGTACTTC. Its translation: CASSLGYNYEQYF.